This T cell receptor (beta chain) was recorded in a study of T cells after yellow fever vaccination. Study findings and constraints: One caveat is that FACS-sorted repertoires could contain abundant clonotypes contaminating from the bulk population.

TCRdb independently ran MiXCR on the 5' RACE reads; one entry per CDR3 protein. In the table there are approximately 340,000 distinct CDR3 sequences, 8.7% of which are singletons. As to this clonotype: Its antigen is still unknown. One junction end does not reproduce the germline sequence, and a read error may be involved.

The CDR3 runs to 18 residues. The germline V gene encodes CDR1 SGHAT and CDR2 FQNNGV. The chain joins TRBV11-2 to TRBJ1-6; tentative D call: TRBD1 (5 bases). Sequences were derived from PBMCs, sampled on the day of the first yellow fever vaccination. The TCR comes from a young man who received the YFV17D yellow fever vaccine. This chain's CDR3 is CASSLEGPPLSYNSPLHF. DNA of the CDR3: TGTGCCAGCAGCCTAGAGGGACCACCTCTAAGTTATAATTCTCCCCTCCACTTT.